The clone carrying this T cell receptor beta chain was picked up one time. The data stem from a study of blood T cell repertoires in COVID-19. Across the whole study: Sample material is recorded as cDNA or gDNA derived from T cells, B-cell-depleted T cells, or PBMCs.

The study counted Cohort 3 donors as recovered given two negative PCRs, clearance, or symptom resolution. Germline values: CDR1 SEHNR, CDR2 FQNEAQ (reference sequence). The CDR3 length is 16 residues. With V trimmed by 5 bases and J by 4 bases, 7 bases remained unmatched. This table comes from immunoSEQ multiplex PCR, and its TCRdb copy is limited to in-frame clones, with some not included. The data hold 370,000 or so clones, with roughly 86% observed a single time. This receptor was taken from a man in his thirties or forties who had recovered from COVID-19. The chain uses TRBV7-9 and TRBJ2-5; TRBD2 agrees at 13 bases. Specimen: PBMCs or T cells enriched from blood (not recorded which). CDR3 region: CASSGPGLAGIETQYF. As DNA, the CDR3 is TGTGCCAGCAGCGGCCCGGGACTAGCGGGGATAGAGACCCAGTACTTC.